This T cell receptor (beta chain) was retrieved from a study of CD8 T cells in Susac syndrome. RNA, at about 0.5 to 1 ug, was reverse transcribed with random hexamers. TCRdb itself ran the immunoSEQ multiplex PCR reads through MiXCR, one entry per CDR3 protein. This table has around 190,000 distinct CDR3 sequences, 85% to 95% appearing once. CDR1 is KGHDR and CDR2 is SFDVKD in the germline V gene. The J segment lost 0 bases and the V segment lost 4 bases, leaving 2 bases of the junction unmatched. The CDR3 runs to 15 residues. V gene TRBV24-1 combines with J gene TRBJ2-3; 8 nucleotides line up with TRBD2. The source of this sequence is a human donor in good health. Source material: CD4+ T cells from PBMCs. The CDR3: CATSDGGGSTDTQYF. In nucleotides, the CDR3 is TGTGCCACCAGTGACGGCGGGGGGAGCACAGATACGCAGTATTTT.